The clone carrying this TCR beta chain has only a few counts. Its antigen remains unknown. The data are from a study of blood T cells in healthy people across ages. Study results and limitations: Not knowing donor CMV status may have confounded expanded clonotype changes. Leaving the PBMCs unsorted stopped any conclusive comparison of naive versus antigen-experienced cells.

Each donor supplied approximately 10 milliliters of peripheral blood. CDR1 MNHNS and CDR2 SASEGT come from the germline V gene. The CDR3 sequence is 12 residues long. Trimming cost V 7 bases and J 3 bases, with 10 bases left between them. The second PCR ran about 6 to 12 cycles with a sample-barcoded 5' primer and J-beta primers. TCRdb ran MiXCR on the 5' RACE reads and lists one entry per CDR3 protein. In the table there are about 780,000 distinct CDR3 sequences, roughly 25% of which are singletons. In addition, the sample was reused for a study of T cells of mothers and their children. As that report states: cDNA was made from all extracted RNA, approximately 1.4 ug per 15 ul.

The source material was blood. The clonotype originates from a boy aged 5 to 17 in good health. V is TRBV6-1 and J is TRBJ2-7, with a tentative D call TRBD1 (5 bases). DNA of the CDR3: TGTGCCAGCACCGGACAACTCTACGAGCAGTACTTC. Translating it yields CASTGQLYEQYF.